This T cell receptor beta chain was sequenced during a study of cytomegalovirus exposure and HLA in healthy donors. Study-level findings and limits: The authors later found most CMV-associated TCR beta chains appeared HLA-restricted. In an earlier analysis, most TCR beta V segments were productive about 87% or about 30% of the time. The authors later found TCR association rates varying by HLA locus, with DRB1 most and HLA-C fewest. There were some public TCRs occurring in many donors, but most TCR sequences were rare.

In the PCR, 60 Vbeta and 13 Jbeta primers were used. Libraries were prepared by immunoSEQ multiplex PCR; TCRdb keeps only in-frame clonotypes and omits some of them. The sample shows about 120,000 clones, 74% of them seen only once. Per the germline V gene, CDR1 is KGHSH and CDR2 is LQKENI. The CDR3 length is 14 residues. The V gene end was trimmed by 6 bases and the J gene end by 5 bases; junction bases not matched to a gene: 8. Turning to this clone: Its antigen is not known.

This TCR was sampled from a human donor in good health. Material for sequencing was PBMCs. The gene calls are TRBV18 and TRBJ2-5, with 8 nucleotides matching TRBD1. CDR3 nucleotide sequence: TGTGCCAGCTCGCAGGACAGGGTGGTGGAGACCCAGTACTTC. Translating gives CASSQDRVVETQYF.